A selection of T cell receptor beta chains follows, all from one sample in a study of Graves' ophthalmopathy and Graves' hyperthyroidism. MiXCR, run by TCRdb on the multiplex PCR reads, gives a single entry per CDR3 protein. The sample lists 900,000 to 1,200,000 distinct CDR3 sequences, roughly 35% occurring once. Material for sequencing was peripheral blood or thyroid tissue (not recorded which). Receptors originate from an adult man with Graves' hyperthyroidism. The CDR3 runs from the conserved cysteine through the conserved F or W. Each record gives: V gene, D gene, clone size, J gene, CDR3 protein, CDR3 DNA. The D gene is left open where the match is weak. Clone size, where shown, is once, few, many, or a class for clones that have expanded.

TRBV29-1,NA,NA,TRBJ2-7,CSVWTAYEQYF,TGCAGCGTCTGGACAGCCTACGAGCAGTACTTC
TRBV7-2,TRBD2,NA,TRBJ2-7,CASSSRTSGRAVEQYF,TGTGCCAGCAGCTCCAGGACTAGCGGGAGGGCCGTCGAGCAGTACTTC
TRBV5-1,NA,many,TRBJ1-1,CASSEGRRIEAFF,TGCGCCAGCAGCGAGGGAAGGAGAATTGAAGCTTTCTTT
TRBV29-1,NA,NA,TRBJ1-1,CSVFTGNTEAFF,TGCAGCGTTTTTACGGGGAACACTGAAGCTTTCTTT
TRBV12-3/TRBV12-4,NA,NA,TRBJ2-7,CASSEPGVGAYEQYF,TGTGCCAGCAGTGAGCCGGGCGTGGGAGCCTACGAGCAGTACTTC
TRBV29-1,NA,NA,TRBJ1-5,CSLGPGQGSQPQHF,TGCAGCTTGGGTCCGGGGCAGGGGAGTCAGCCCCAGCATTTT
TRBV10-3,NA,many,TRBJ1-3,CAISGLDGAPGNTIYF,TGTGCCATCAGTGGGCTCGATGGGGCCCCTGGAAACACCATATATTTT
TRBV2,NA,many,TRBJ2-7,CASIGQGVYEQYF,TGTGCCAGCATTGGCCAGGGAGTCTACGAGCAGTACTTC
TRBV2,TRBD1,many,TRBJ1-6,CASSEGTVNSPLHF,TGTGCCAGCAGCGAGGGGACAGTCAATTCACCCCTCCACTTT
TRBV24-1,TRBD1,many,TRBJ1-2,CATSDPGGTGGAGYGYTF,TGTGCCACCAGTGACCCAGGCGGGACAGGGGGCGCTGGCTATGGCTACACCTTC
TRBV24-1,TRBD2,NA,TRBJ2-5,CATSDPGTSGLETQYF,TGTGCCACCAGTGACCCCGGGACTAGCGGGCTGGAGACCCAGTACTTC
TRBV29-1,NA,NA,TRBJ1-2,CSVECTNYGYTF,TGCAGCGTTGAATGTACGAACTATGGCTACACCTTC
TRBV19,NA,NA,TRBJ1-2,CASNRASGYTF,TGTGCCAGTAACCGGGCTAGCGGCTACACCTTC
TRBV7-7,NA,few,TRBJ2-7,CASSLGPEGYEQYF,TGTGCTAGCAGCCTTGGTCCGGAGGGCTACGAGCAGTACTTC
TRBV30,TRBD1,NA,TRBJ1-5,CAWSATGEQPQHF,TGTGCCTGGAGTGCAACAGGGGAGCAGCCCCAGCATTTT
TRBV7-9,NA,many,TRBJ1-1,CASSSAKAGTRSLKAFF,TGTGCCAGCAGCTCCGCTAAAGCCGGGACAAGATCGCTTAAAGCTTTCTTT
TRBV4-3,TRBD1,few,TRBJ1-4,CASSHLPGQTFEKLFF,TGCGCCAGCAGCCACCTTCCGGGACAGACCTTTGAAAAACTGTTTTTT
TRBV4-3,NA,few,TRBJ2-5,CASSQDWLAEETQYF,TGCGCCAGCAGCCAAGATTGGCTAGCTGAAGAGACCCAGTACTTC
TRBV5-1,NA,NA,TRBJ2-7,CANSFRHNYEQYF,TGCGCCAACAGCTTCCGCCATAACTACGAGCAGTACTTC
TRBV15,NA,many,TRBJ1-6,CATSRDFWNSPLHF,TGTGCCACCAGCAGAGATTTCTGGAATTCACCCCTCCACTTT
TRBV14,NA,many,TRBJ2-2,CASSRSGRGYTGELFF,TGTGCCAGCAGCCGAAGCGGTAGGGGGTATACCGGGGAGCTGTTTTTT
TRBV12-3/TRBV12-4,TRBD1,few,TRBJ1-2,CASSQNPTGGAGYTF,TGTGCCAGCAGCCAGAACCCTACAGGGGGAGCTGGCTACACCTTC
TRBV12-3/TRBV12-4,NA,many,TRBJ1-2,CASSLGVGDGYTF,TGTGCCAGCAGTTTAGGGGTGGGGGATGGCTACACCTTC
TRBV29-1,NA,many,TRBJ1-2,CSVEDGGYGYTF,TGCAGCGTTGAGGACGGGGGCTATGGCTACACCTTC
TRBV10-2,NA,few,TRBJ1-5,CASSKEHRGNQPQHF,TGCGCCAGCAGTAAGGAGCACCGAGGCAATCAGCCCCAGCATTTT
TRBV20-1,NA,many,TRBJ2-7,CSANALVGRYEQYF,TGCAGTGCTAACGCCCTGGTTGGACGATACGAGCAGTACTTC
TRBV20-1,NA,NA,TRBJ2-7,CSTSKQLGTPLYEQYF,TGCAGTACTAGCAAACAGCTCGGGACTCCTCTCTACGAGCAGTACTTC
TRBV10-3,NA,many,TRBJ2-2,CAISVRETGELFF,TGTGCCATCAGTGTAAGAGAAACCGGGGAGCTGTTTTTT
TRBV7-2,TRBD1,many,TRBJ1-5,CASSTRQGNQPQHF,TGTGCCAGCAGCACCCGACAGGGAAATCAGCCCCAGCATTTT
TRBV7-6,TRBD1,NA,TRBJ2-7,CASSSRTGVGYEQYF,TGTGCCAGCAGCTCAAGGACAGGGGTGGGTTACGAGCAGTACTTC
TRBV5-6,NA,NA,TRBJ1-3,CASSLRRDSSGNTIYF,TGTGCCAGCAGCTTGCGGCGGGATAGCTCTGGAAACACCATATATTTT
TRBV10-3,NA,NA,TRBJ2-2,CAISEGLGELFF,TGTGCCATCAGTGAGGGACTAGGGGAGCTGTTTTTT
TRBV2,NA,many,TRBJ2-7,CASRADRGGPLGSHEQYF,TGTGCCAGCAGAGCGGACAGAGGAGGACCCTTAGGGTCTCACGAGCAGTACTTC
TRBV12-3/TRBV12-4,NA,NA,TRBJ1-2,CASSLGGTFGYTF,TGTGCCAGCAGTCTAGGGGGGACCTTTGGCTACACCTTC
TRBV7-6,NA,many,TRBJ1-3,CASSSGPGNTIYF,TGTGCCAGCAGCTCGGGACCTGGAAACACCATATATTTT
TRBV2,NA,NA,TRBJ1-5,CASSFLGRSQHF,TGTGCCAGCAGTTTCCTCGGGCGTTCCCAGCATTTT
TRBV12-3/TRBV12-4,NA,NA,TRBJ2-5,CASSSLPEYQETQYF,TGTGCCAGCAGTTCACTTCCTGAGTACCAAGAGACCCAGTACTTC
TRBV12-3/TRBV12-4,NA,few,TRBJ1-2,CASSPRQYYGYTF,TGTGCCAGCAGCCCCCGACAGTACTATGGCTACACCTTC
TRBV24-1,TRBD1,many,TRBJ1-5,CATSDRTGAYSAQHF,TGTGCCACCAGTGATCGGACAGGCGCGTACTCAGCCCAGCATTTT
TRBV29-1,NA,many,TRBJ2-7,CSVGVRGYEQYF,TGCAGCGTTGGTGTCAGGGGCTACGAGCAGTACTTC
TRBV15,NA,many,TRBJ1-5,CATSTISNQPQHF,TGTGCCACCAGCACTATTAGCAATCAGCCCCAGCATTTT
TRBV7-2,NA,many,TRBJ2-6,CASRTVAGANVLTF,TGTGCCAGCAGGACGGTAGCTGGGGCCAACGTCCTGACTTTC
TRBV5-5,TRBD2,few,TRBJ2-7,CASSLVLAGPYEQYF,TGTGCCAGCAGCTTGGTTCTAGCGGGACCCTACGAGCAGTACTTC
TRBV12-3/TRBV12-4,NA,NA,TRBJ2-2,CASSLPYPNTGELFF,TGTGCCAGCAGTTTACCTTATCCGAACACCGGGGAGCTGTTTTTT
TRBV12-3/TRBV12-4,NA,NA,TRBJ1-6,CASSFVSDLLYNSPLHF,TGTGCCAGCAGTTTTGTTTCCGACCTCCTCTATAATTCACCCCTCCACTTT
TRBV7-6,NA,NA,TRBJ1-6,CASSTSVGAVNSPLHF,TGTGCCAGCAGCACCTCTGTAGGGGCAGTAAATTCACCCCTCCACTTT
TRBV29-1,NA,few,TRBJ1-1,CSVGHGPPLEAFF,TGCAGCGTTGGGCATGGGCCCCCACTTGAAGCTTTCTTT
TRBV20-1,NA,once,TRBJ1-1,CSAIGYTEAFF,TGCAGTGCTATCGGGTACACTGAAGCTTTCTTT
TRBV5-1,TRBD1,many,TRBJ1-2,CASSRDGTANYGYTF,TGCGCCAGCAGTCGAGACGGGACAGCTAACTATGGCTACACCTTC
TRBV20-1,NA,NA,TRBJ2-2,CSARDLTSGRGELFF,TGCAGTGCTAGAGATCTAACAAGCGGAAGAGGGGAGCTGTTTTTT
TRBV11-2,NA,few,TRBJ2-7,CASSPGLKHYEQYF,TGTGCCAGCAGCCCCGGGCTGAAGCACTACGAGCAGTACTTC
TRBV5-4,NA,few,TRBJ1-1,CASSRDQGRMAGTEAFF,TGTGCCAGCAGCCGTGATCAGGGGCGGATGGCAGGCACTGAAGCTTTCTTT
TRBV15,NA,NA,TRBJ1-2,CATSITGGNYGYTF,TGTGCCACCAGCATCACCGGGGGGAACTATGGCTACACCTTC
TRBV28,NA,NA,TRBJ2-7,CASSQPPLNEQYF,TGTGCCAGCAGTCAGCCGCCCCTTAACGAGCAGTACTTC
TRBV19,NA,NA,TRBJ1-4,CASIPLLAGNGKLFF,TGTGCCAGTATCCCACTGCTCGCAGGGAACGGGAAACTGTTTTTT
TRBV2,NA,NA,TRBJ2-5,CASSERLGQMETQYF,TGTGCCAGCAGTGAACGCCTGGGACAAATGGAGACCCAGTACTTC
TRBV29-1,NA,medium-sized,TRBJ1-1,CSVDKAENTEAFF,TGCAGCGTTGACAAAGCAGAGAACACTGAAGCTTTCTTT
TRBV7-4,NA,once,TRBJ1-1,CASSLGLAATLNLNTEAFF,TGTGCCAGCAGCTTAGGTTTGGCGGCAACTCTTAATCTGAACACTGAAGCTTTCTTT